A single sample gave rise to the 8 T cell receptor beta chains below, sequenced in a study of blood T cell repertoires in COVID-19. Clones were sequenced by immunoSEQ multiplex PCR, and TCRdb holds only the in-frame ones, with some missing. Among a few hundred thousand clones listed, 89% were seen once. The source material was peripheral blood. The origin of the receptors is a young woman with COVID-19, enrolled during active disease.

V is TRBV7-8 and J is TRBJ1-2, with D hard to call. The V gene's germline CDR1 is SGHVS and CDR2 FQNEAQ. V lost 1 base and J lost 8, with 11 bases in between. This CDR3 spans 13 amino acids. CDR3 residues: CASSLVSAGGYTF. CDR3 nucleotides: TGTGCCAGCAGCTTAGTTTCGGCGGGAGGCTACACCTTC.

This clone has a handful of counts. The chain links TRBV12-1 to TRBJ2-7; the table's D call, TRBD2, has no DNA check behind it. TRBV12-1 is given as a pseudogene. CDR3 length equals 15 residues. In DNA form, the CDR3 reads TGTGCCAGCAGCTCCTATCATAGGAGGGGATACGAGCAGTACGTC. Translation: CASSSYHRRGYEQYV.

This chain uses TRBV29-1 with TRBJ2-7; 7 bases are a match to TRBD1. The germline gives CDR1 SQVTM, CDR2 ANQGSEA. The V gene end was trimmed by 7 bases and the J gene end by 3 bases; junction bases not matched to a gene: 9. This CDR3 region has 13 residues. CDR3 in amino acids: CSAVETGVYEQYF. As DNA, the CDR3 is TGCAGCGCGGTAGAAACAGGGGTCTACGAGCAGTACTTC.

The V call is TRBV3-1 (or the pseudogene TRBV3-2), the J call TRBJ2-1; D is undetermined. With 0 bases removed from V and 6 bases from J, the gap between germline ends came to 9 bases. The CDR3 has 14 residues. CDR1 and CDR2 (germline): LGHDT, YNNKEL (reference sequence). Here the CDR3 DNA reads TGTGCCAGCAGCCAAGATCTAAGCCTCAATGAGCAGTTCTTC. This gives the protein CASSQDLSLNEQFF.

The rearrangement uses TRBV3-1 (or the pseudogene TRBV3-2) and TRBJ2-1, with TRBD2 identical over 12 bases. Trimming took 6 bases from V and 7 from J; bases not matched to a gene: 1. Germline V CDR1 and CDR2: LGHDT, YNNKEL (reference sequence). This CDR3 spans 13 amino acids. CDR3 DNA sequence: TGTGCCAGCAGGGGACTAGCGGGTAATGAGCAGTTCTTC. Its protein is CASRGLAGNEQFF.

In the case of this clone: Germline and junction disagree at one end, which may indicate a read error. The chain employs TRBV12-3 or TRBV12-4 and TRBJ1-2; TRBD1 matches at 7 bases. The CDR3 loop spans 11 amino acids. The CDR3 DNA follows: TGTGCCAGCAGTTCGACAGGGACCGCTAACTTC. Protein sequence: CASSSTGTANF.

The chain links TRBV7-9 to TRBJ1-4; 7 nucleotides match TRBD1. The CDR3 length is 15 residues. V dropped 5 bases and J dropped 1; count of bases not matched to a gene: 4. The germline V gene encodes CDR1 SEHNR and CDR2 FQNEAQ (reference sequence). This CDR3 is CASSVRTGTNEKLFF. As DNA, the CDR3 is TGTGCCAGCAGCGTCCGGACAGGAACTAATGAAAAACTGTTTTTT.

The V gene is TRBV7-2, the J gene TRBJ2-1; no firm D call. The V gene lost 6 bases and the J gene lost 7 bases, with 16 bases spanning the gap. CDR1 is SGHTA and CDR2 is FQGNSA in the germline V gene. The CDR3 runs 14 residues. CDR3: CASSFDSVVNEQFF. For the CDR3, the DNA is TGTGCCAGCAGTTTCGACTCAGTAGTAAATGAGCAGTTCTTC.